One and the same sample provided the 5 T cell receptor beta chains below, sequenced in a study of cytomegalovirus exposure and HLA in healthy donors. The PCR made use of 60 Vbeta and 13 Jbeta primers. The table came from immunoSEQ multiplex PCR; TCRdb's copy has only in-frame clones and leaves some out. The sample data list some 62,000 clones. The sequencing input was PBMCs. Receptor source: a young man in good health and CMV-seropositive.

This chain joins TRBV7-3 and TRBJ2-2; unclear D gene. The ends were cut back, 5 bases at V and 6 bases at J, with 10 bases in the middle. Germline V lookup: CDR1 SGHTA, CDR2 FQGTGA. The CDR3 sequence is 13 residues long. The CDR3 coding sequence is TGTGCCAGCAGCCTAGATAGAGCCGGGGAGCTGTTTTTT. It is translated as CASSLDRAGELFF. Supplemented by reference TRBV7-3 and TRBJ2-2, the full variable domain reads GAGVSQTPSNKVTEKGKYVELRCDPISGHTALYWYRQSLGQGPEFLIYFQGTGAADDSGLPNDRFFAVRPEGSVSTLKIQRTERGDSAVYLCASSLDRAGELFFGEGSRLTVL.

The chain combines TRBV4-1 with TRBJ2-5; D is possibly TRBD2 (5 bases). Germline CDR1 reads MGHRA; CDR2 reads YSYEKL. The CDR3 totals 16 residues. V was clipped by 3 bases and J by 6 bases, with 20 bases between them. Here the CDR3 DNA reads TGCGCCAGCAGCCAGAGCTCGAGGGCAGGAGTTCAGACCCAGTACTTC. Protein sequence: CASSQSSRAGVQTQYF.

This sequence joins TRBV30 and TRBJ1-2, with 9 bases fitting TRBD1. The CDR3 totals 16 residues. Trimming at V came to 4 bases and at J to 4 bases, leaving 13 bases not matched to a gene. The V gene's germline CDR1 is GTSNPN and CDR2 SVGIG (reference sequence). The DNA of the CDR3 is TGTGCCTGGATGGGACAGGGATCAGATTGGAGCTATGGCTACACCTTC. The encoded protein is CAWMGQGSDWSYGYTF.

This chain links TRBV19 with TRBJ1-1; perhaps TRBD1 as D (6 bases). The CDR3 contains 13 residues. Germline CDR1 reads LNHDA; CDR2 reads SQIVND (reference sequence). With 8 bases removed from V and 9 bases from J, the gap between germline ends came to 19 bases. CDR3 in amino acids: CASWPMGARQAFF. The CDR3 nucleotides are TGTGCCAGTTGGCCTATGGGGGCACGTCAAGCTTTCTTT.

The J gene is TRBJ2-4, the V gene TRBV13; TRBD2 might be the D (5 bases). The germline V and J ends were trimmed by 1 base and 0 bases, with 7 bases remaining between them. The germline CDR1 and CDR2 sequences are PRHDT and FYEKMQ (reference sequence). This CDR3 contains 15 residues. The CDR3 region is CASSLAGGAKNIQYF. The DNA of the CDR3 is TGTGCCAGCAGCTTAGCCGGAGGAGCCAAAAACATTCAGTACTTC.